This T cell receptor beta chain was recovered during a study of blood T cell repertoires in COVID-19. This table comes from immunoSEQ multiplex PCR, and its TCRdb copy is limited to in-frame clones, with some not included. The sample lists around 230,000 clones; approximately 75% were seen once. The sequenced sample was PBMCs or T cells enriched from blood (not recorded which). This receptor was taken from a man aged 40-55 years who had recovered from COVID-19.

In nucleotides, the CDR3 is TGTGCCAGCAGTGAAGCGCTTTGGGACAGGGGCAATCAGCCCCAGCATTTT. It translates to CASSEALWDRGNQPQHF. The J gene is TRBJ1-5, the V gene TRBV2, with 9 bases fitting TRBD1. Trimming at V came to 0 bases and at J to 2 bases, leaving 5 bases not matched to a gene. CDR1 is SNHLY and CDR2 is FYNNEI in the germline V gene. This CDR3 has 17 residues.